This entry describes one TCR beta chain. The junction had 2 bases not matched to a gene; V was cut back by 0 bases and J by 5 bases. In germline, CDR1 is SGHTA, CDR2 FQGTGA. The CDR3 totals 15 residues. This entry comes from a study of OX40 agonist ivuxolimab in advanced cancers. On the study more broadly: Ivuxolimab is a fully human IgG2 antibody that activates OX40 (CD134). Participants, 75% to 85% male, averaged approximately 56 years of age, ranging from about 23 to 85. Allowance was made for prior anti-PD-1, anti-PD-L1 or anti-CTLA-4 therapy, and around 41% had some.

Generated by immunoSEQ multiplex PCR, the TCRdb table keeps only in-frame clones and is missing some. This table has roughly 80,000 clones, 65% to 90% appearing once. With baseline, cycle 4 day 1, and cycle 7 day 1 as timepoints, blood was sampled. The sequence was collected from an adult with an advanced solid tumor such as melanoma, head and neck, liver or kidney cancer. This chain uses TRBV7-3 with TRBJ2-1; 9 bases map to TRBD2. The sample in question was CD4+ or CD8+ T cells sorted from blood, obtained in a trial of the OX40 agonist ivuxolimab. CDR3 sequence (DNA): TGTGCCAGCAGCTTAACCAGCGGGGGGAACAATGAGCAGTTCTTC. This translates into CASSLTSGGNNEQFF.